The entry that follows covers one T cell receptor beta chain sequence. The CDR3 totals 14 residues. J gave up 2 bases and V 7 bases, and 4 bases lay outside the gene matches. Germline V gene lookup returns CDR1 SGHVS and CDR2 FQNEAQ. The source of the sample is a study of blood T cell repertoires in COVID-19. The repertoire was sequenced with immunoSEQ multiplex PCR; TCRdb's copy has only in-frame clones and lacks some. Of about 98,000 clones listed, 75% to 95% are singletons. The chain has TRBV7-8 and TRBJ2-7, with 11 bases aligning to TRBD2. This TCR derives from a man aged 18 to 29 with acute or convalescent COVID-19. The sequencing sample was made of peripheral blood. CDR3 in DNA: TGTGCCAGCACCACTAGCGGGGGTACCTACGAGCAGTACTTC. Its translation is CASTTSGGTYEQYF.